What follows is one T cell receptor beta chain and its context. Its antigen is not known. Template switching, a step in the protocol, added a universal primer site, and cDNA carried unique molecular identifiers. TCRdb analysed the 5' RACE reads with MiXCR anew, one entry per CDR3 protein. The sample shows approximately 220,000 distinct CDR3 sequences, about 7.5% of them seen only once. This sample was included in a study of identical twins. General study results and limits: Out-of-frame TCR alpha sharing in monozygotic twins exceeded recombination model predictions.

This sample also appeared in a second study, on yellow fever vaccine responses in identical twins.

The clonotype comes from a woman aged 18-35 years in good health. Material: memory (CD45RO+) T cells sorted from blood.

The CDR3 spells CASSRGQQRTEAFF. The CDR3 region has the DNA TGCGCCAGCAGCCGGGGACAACAAAGGACTGAAGCTTTCTTT. The chain employs TRBV5-1 and TRBJ1-1, with D perhaps matching TRBD1 (6 bases). The V end lost 4 bases, the J end lost 5 bases, and 15 bases lay between the germline ends. Germline lookup yields CDR1 SGHRS and CDR2 YFSETQ. The CDR3 is 14 residues long.